Here is one TCR beta chain with its context. The data originate from a study of T cells in Graves' hyperthyroidism and ophthalmopathy. The CDR3 regions of TCR beta were amplified from RNA transcripts. TCR CDR3 underwent first-round RT-PCR with the HTBI primer set. TCRdb recomputed calls from the multiplex PCR reads with MiXCR, one row per CDR3 protein. This sample carries around 380,000 distinct CDR3 sequences, roughly 13% of them seen once, and the ten largest clones take less than 25%. Germline values: CDR1 MNHEY, CDR2 SVGAGI. The V gene lost 0 bases and the J gene lost 4 bases, with 12 bases spanning the gap. The CDR3 runs to 16 residues.

Material for sequencing was blood. This chain uses TRBV6-5 with TRBJ2-2, with D perhaps matching TRBD2 (7 bases). The receptor was isolated from a man aged 25-45 years with Graves' hyperthyroidism that later progressed to Graves' ophthalmopathy. The chain's CDR3 is CASSYSLGGGTGELFF. CDR3 coding DNA: TGTGCCAGCAGTTACTCTCTAGGGGGGGGCACCGGGGAGCTGTTTTTT.